This T cell receptor beta chain was sequenced for a study of Tregs in tolerant kidney transplant recipients. Whole-study results and caveats: The small number of patients limits these findings pending further validation. No direct test of biological reproducibility was done here. The most relevant donor-specific Treg TCRbeta repertoire apparently came from expansion with activated donor B cells.

Generated by immunoSEQ multiplex PCR, the TCRdb table keeps only in-frame clones and is missing some. The profile shows some 240,000 clones, approximately 83% of them singletons. Points on this clone: Its matching antigen is unknown. The identical CDR3 is also encoded by other nucleotide sequences in the sample.

The V gene's germline CDR1 is LNHDA and CDR2 SQIVND (reference sequence). Losses at the gene ends were 3 bases for V and 4 bases for J; bases not matched to a gene: 5. The CDR3 covers 16 residues. Unstimulated regulatory T cells (CD4+CD25+CD127-), CD4+CD25- non-regulatory cells, CD4 and CD8 cells were FACS-sorted from thawed PBMCs. Sequenced: CD4+ T cells from blood. The V gene is TRBV19, the J gene TRBJ2-2; 10 nucleotides align to TRBD1. This sequence was found in a human donor in good health. Written as DNA, the CDR3 is TGTGCCAGTAGTATTAGACAGGGGGCTTCCACCGGGGAGCTGTTTTTT. Amino acids: CASSIRQGASTGELFF.